This T cell receptor beta chain emerged from a study of blood T cell repertoires in COVID-19. Only in-frame clones appear in the TCRdb table, and some are missing; sequencing was by immunoSEQ multiplex PCR. Among approximately 170,000 clones listed, 70% to 90% were seen once. V lost 4 bases, J lost 1 base, and 13 bases lay in between. Germline CDR1 and CDR2: KGHSY and FQNENV. The CDR3 has 15 amino acids. The sample consisted of peripheral blood. The sequence was obtained from an elderly woman with COVID-19, enrolled during active disease. V and J are TRBV16 and TRBJ1-1; D uncertain. CDR3 sequence: CASSRDRQPNTEAFF. The CDR3 coding sequence is TGTGCCAGCAGCCGAGACCGACAACCGAACACTGAAGCTTTCTTT.